This TCR beta chain was recovered during a study of CD8+CD57+ T cells in acquired aplastic anemia. Study-wide context: When averaged, DNA from sorted CD4+ and CD8+ cells came to 2.5 to 4 ug.

This CDR3 spans 14 amino acids. V lost 6 bases and J 5 bases, leaving 11 bases between the germline ends. Looked up from germline, CDR1 is MNHNS and CDR2 is SASEGT. At least ten counts were recorded for this clonotype. Genomic DNA was employed as the template in profiling TCR beta VDJ and CDR3. TCRdb reprocessed the reads with MiXCR, giving one entry per CDR3 protein. The sample has 120,000 or so distinct CDR3 sequences, about 40% seen once. Individuals selected for sequencing had exhibited CD8+CD57+ cell expansion on flow cytometry. The TCR originated in a human donor with aplastic anemia. This chain links TRBV6-1 with TRBJ1-6; possibly TRBD1 for D (6 bases). Sequencing input: sorted CD4+, CD8+, or CD8+CD57+ T cells (not recorded which) from PBMCs. The CDR3 protein is CASRPGADNSPLHF. The CDR3 region has the DNA TGTGCCAGCAGGCCGGGGGCGGATAATTCACCCCTCCACTTT.